This TCR beta chain was documented in a study of T-cell reconstitution after alpha-beta-depleted transplantation in children. Study-wide findings and caveats: Expanded clones from the graft, numbering several hundred, reportedly supplied alpha-beta T cells about two months after transplant. At day 60, the high TCRbeta diversity found in some patients originated from recipient T cells and thymic progenitors that had survived.

Preparation of the TCRbeta library used unique molecular identifiers. TCRdb re-derived calls from the PCR reads in MiXCR, one entry per CDR3 protein. The sample has approximately 430,000 distinct CDR3 sequences, around 15% seen once; the top ten hold 25% to 30%. J gave up 6 bases and V 6 bases, and 12 bases lay outside the gene matches. Germline CDR1 and CDR2: DFQATT and SNEGSKA (reference sequence). This CDR3 comprises 15 residues. About this clonotype: What it binds is not known.

The V and J genes are TRBV20-1 and TRBJ2-3, with 10 bases aligning to TRBD2. This specimen consisted of PBMCs, mostly from graft donor cells, obtained 360 days after TCRalphabeta/CD19-depleted stem cell transplant. The sequence was collected from a boy less than two years old who had a stem cell transplant for Wiskott-Aldrich syndrome, so the T cells may come from the graft donor. Here the CDR3 DNA reads TGCAGTGCCAATCGGGGACTAGCGCAGAGGGATACGCAGTATTTT. It codes for CSANRGLAQRDTQYF.